This record covers a single T cell receptor (beta chain). Its antigen is unknown. Base qualities are not provided; no much larger clone lies one nucleotide away. TCRbeta CDR3 regions were amplified from genomic DNA by means of the immunoSEQ Assay, a bias-controlled multiplex PCR. Per the authors' processing: Nucleated cell counts per sample were estimated from amplification of reference gene primers within the assay. Sequence reads were collapsed and filtered to measure the absolute abundance of every unique TCRbeta CDR3 rearrangement. For each sample, productive Simpson clonality was calculated as the square root of Simpson's diversity index across productive rearrangements. TCRdb carries this immuneACCESS record with in-frame sequences only. Its versions omit some clonotypes, under half of them owing to an unresolved V gene in the studies checked, with the rest unexplained. V and J calls and clone size follow that table, whereas D and trimming were derived from the DNA. The sample table holds about 280,000 clones, of which 89% were seen once. The ten largest make up 0.94% of the sample.

Another Seattle source contributed samples from volunteer blood donors who had recovered from COVID-19. Collaborating institutions collected whole blood in K2EDTA tubes following their own protocols. For TCRbeta analysis, collaborators shipped samples in one of three forms: frozen whole blood, isolated PBMCs, or DNA extracted from either of those sample types. The entry originates in a study of blood T cell repertoires in COVID-19 (dated by TCRdb to 2020 to 2022). Broadly, across the study: Samples from collaborators originated in the United States, Italy and Spain and spanned both the acute and convalescent phases of COVID-19. The prospective study material was composed of cDNA or gDNA derived from T cells, B-cell-depleted T cells, or PBMCs. Deeply sampled blood TCRbeta repertoires from subjects exposed to, actively infected with, or recovered from COVID-19 were included in the dataset. The repertoires were released in a freely available public database meant as a resource for research on the immune response to SARS-CoV-2. Samples were obtained from the ongoing ImmuneRACE study (first 160 participants) and from 1,254 subjects provided by 6 global collaborators. The sample metadata nearly always contained a de-identified subject ID, COVID-19 status, age in years and sex. Where available, HLA class I and class II types were obtained from metadata supplied by the sample provider rather than from assay-based typing.

Study-wide findings and limitations: The amount of clinical and demographic metadata varied by source and participant and was provided uncurated.

Trimming removed 0 bases from V and 3 bases from J, leaving 9 bases between the germline ends. CDR1 and CDR2, per the germline V gene, are MNHNS and SASEGT. Taken from cysteine to phenylalanine, the CDR3 has 14 residues. The entry retains the CDR3 DNA only, 42 bases that are in frame from base 1. This sequence originates from a woman between 35 and 50 years old who had recovered from COVID-19. The sequence is built from TRBV6-1 and TRBJ2-7, and the D gene may be TRBD2, 6 bases matching. The sample was peripheral blood. The CDR3 protein: CASSEALGGYEQYF. The DNA sequence is TGTGCCAGCAGTGAAGCACTGGGGGGCTACGAGCAGTACTTC.